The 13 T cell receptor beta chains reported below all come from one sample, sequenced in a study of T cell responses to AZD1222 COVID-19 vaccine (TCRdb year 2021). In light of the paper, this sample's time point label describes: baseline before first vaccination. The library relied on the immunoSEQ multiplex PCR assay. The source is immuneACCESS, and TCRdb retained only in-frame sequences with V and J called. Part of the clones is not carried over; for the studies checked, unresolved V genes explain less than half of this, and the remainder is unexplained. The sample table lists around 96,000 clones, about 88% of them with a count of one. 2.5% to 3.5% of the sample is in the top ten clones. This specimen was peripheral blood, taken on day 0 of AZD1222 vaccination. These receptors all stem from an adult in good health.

The CDR3, as DNA: TGTGCCAGCAGAACGGGTGGGGATATGAACACTGAAGCTTTCTTT. This sequence encodes CASRTGGDMNTEAFF. The chain is built from TRBV28 and TRBJ1-1, with no clear D. Looked up from germline, CDR1 is MDHEN and CDR2 is SYDVKM. V shed 6 bases and J shed 0 bases, with 14 bases lying between them. This CDR3 region has 15 residues.

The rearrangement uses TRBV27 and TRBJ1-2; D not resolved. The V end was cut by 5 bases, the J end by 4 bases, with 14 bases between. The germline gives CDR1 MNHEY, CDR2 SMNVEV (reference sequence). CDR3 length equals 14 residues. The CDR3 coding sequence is TGTGCCAGCAGTCCTACCCTCCACGGCTATGGCTACACCTTC. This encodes CASSPTLHGYGYTF.

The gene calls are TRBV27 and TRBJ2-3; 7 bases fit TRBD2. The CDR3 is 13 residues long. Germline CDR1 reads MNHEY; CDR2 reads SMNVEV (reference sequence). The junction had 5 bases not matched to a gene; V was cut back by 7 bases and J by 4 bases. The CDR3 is CASIPSGADTQYF. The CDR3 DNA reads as TGTGCCAGCATCCCTAGCGGAGCAGATACGCAGTATTTT.

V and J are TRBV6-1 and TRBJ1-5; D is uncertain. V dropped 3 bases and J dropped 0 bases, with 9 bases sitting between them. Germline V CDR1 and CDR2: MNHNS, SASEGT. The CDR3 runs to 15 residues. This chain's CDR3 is CASSEEGYSNQPQHF. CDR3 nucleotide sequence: TGTGCCAGCAGTGAGGAGGGATATAGCAATCAGCCCCAGCATTTT.

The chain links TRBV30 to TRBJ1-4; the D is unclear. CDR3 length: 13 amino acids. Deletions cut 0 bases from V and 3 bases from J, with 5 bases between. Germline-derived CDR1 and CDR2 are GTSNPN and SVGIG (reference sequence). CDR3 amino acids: CAWSVQANEKLFF. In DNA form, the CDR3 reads TGTGCCTGGAGTGTCCAGGCTAATGAAAAACTGTTTTTT.

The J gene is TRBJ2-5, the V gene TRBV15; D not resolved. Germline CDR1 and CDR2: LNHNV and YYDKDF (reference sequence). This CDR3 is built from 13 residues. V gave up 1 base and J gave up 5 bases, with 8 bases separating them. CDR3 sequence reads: CATSRGGSETQYF. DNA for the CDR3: TGTGCCACCAGCAGAGGTGGCTCCGAGACCCAGTACTTC.

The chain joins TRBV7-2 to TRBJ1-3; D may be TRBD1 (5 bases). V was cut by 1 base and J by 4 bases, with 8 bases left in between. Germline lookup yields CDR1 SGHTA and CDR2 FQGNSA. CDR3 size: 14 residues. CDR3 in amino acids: CASSLGGDGNTIYF. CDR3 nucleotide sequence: TGTGCCAGCAGCTTAGGAGGGGACGGAAACACCATATATTTT. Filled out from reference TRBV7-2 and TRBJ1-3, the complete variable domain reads GAGVSQSPSNKVTEKGKDVELRCDPISGHTALYWYRQSLGQGLEFLIYFQGNSAPDKSGLPSDRFSAERTGGSVSTLTIQRTQQEDSAVYLCASSLGGDGNTIYFGEGSWLTVV.

The CDR3: CASSLVETSSYNSPLHF. CDR3 coding DNA: TGTGCCAGCAGCTTGGTAGAGACTAGCTCCTATAATTCACCCCTCCACTTT. This chain connects TRBV5-6 to TRBJ1-6, with D uncertain. Germline CDR1 is SGHDT and CDR2 is YYEEEE. This CDR3 comprises 17 residues. Trimming pared 0 bases from V and 0 bases from J, leaving 10 bases between.

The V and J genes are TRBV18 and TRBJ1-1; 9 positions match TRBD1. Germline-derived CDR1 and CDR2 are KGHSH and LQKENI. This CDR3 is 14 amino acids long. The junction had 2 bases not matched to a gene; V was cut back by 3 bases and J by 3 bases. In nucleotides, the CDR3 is TGTGCCAGCTCACCCGGGACAGGGTACACTGAAGCTTTCTTT. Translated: CASSPGTGYTEAFF.

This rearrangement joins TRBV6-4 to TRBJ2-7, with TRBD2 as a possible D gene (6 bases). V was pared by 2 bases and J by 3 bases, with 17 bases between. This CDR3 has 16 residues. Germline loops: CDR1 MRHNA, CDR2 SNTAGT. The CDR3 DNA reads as TGTGCCAGCAGTGACCGGGACTTCATCCCCGACTACGAGCAGTACTTC. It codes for CASSDRDFIPDYEQYF.

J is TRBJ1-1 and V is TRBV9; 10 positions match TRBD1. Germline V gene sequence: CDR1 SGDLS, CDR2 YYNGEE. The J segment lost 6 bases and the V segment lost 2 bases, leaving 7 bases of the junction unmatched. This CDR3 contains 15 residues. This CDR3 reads CASSVRDRGPAEAFF. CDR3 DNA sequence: TGTGCCAGCAGCGTCCGGGACAGGGGCCCCGCTGAAGCTTTCTTT.

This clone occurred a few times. The CDR3 sequence is CASSYGDYGPTGELFF. Written as DNA, the CDR3 is TGTGCCAGCAGTTACGGGGACTACGGGCCAACCGGGGAGCTGTTTTTT. The genes are TRBV6-5 and TRBJ2-2; 7 nucleotides line up with TRBD2. There are 16 residues in the CDR3. The J segment lost 5 bases and the V segment lost 2 bases, leaving 8 bases of the junction unmatched. Germline CDR1 and CDR2: MNHEY and SVGAGI.

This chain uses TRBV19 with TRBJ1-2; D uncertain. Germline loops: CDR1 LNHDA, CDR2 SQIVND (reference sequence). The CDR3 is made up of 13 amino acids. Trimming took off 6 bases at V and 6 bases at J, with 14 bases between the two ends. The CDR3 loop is CASSGPRWDGYTF. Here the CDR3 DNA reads TGTGCCAGTAGCGGACCACGATGGGATGGCTACACCTTC. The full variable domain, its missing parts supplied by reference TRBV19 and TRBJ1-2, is DGGITQSPKYLFRKEGQNVTLSCEQNLNHDAMYWYRQDPGQGLRLIYYSQIVNDFQKGDIAEGYSVSREKKESFPLTVTSAQKNPTAFYLCASSGPRWDGYTFGSGTRLTVV.